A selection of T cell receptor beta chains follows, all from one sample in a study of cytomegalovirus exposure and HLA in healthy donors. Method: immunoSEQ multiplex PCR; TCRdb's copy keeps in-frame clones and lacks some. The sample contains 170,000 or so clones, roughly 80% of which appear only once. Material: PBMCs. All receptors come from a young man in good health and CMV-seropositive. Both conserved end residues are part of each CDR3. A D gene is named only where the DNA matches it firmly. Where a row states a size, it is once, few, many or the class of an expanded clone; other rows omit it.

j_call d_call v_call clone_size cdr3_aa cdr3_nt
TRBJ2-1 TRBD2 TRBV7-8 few CASSSWGRAGVNEQFF TGTGCCAGCAGCTCGTGGGGGAGGGCCGGGGTAAATGAGCAGTTCTTC
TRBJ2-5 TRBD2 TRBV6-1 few CASSELLAGGGETQYF TGTGCCAGCAGTGAGTTACTAGCGGGGGGAGGAGAGACCCAGTACTTC
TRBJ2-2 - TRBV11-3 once CASSLLRDTGELFF TGTGCCAGCAGCCTATTACGTGATACCGGGGAGCTGTTTTTT
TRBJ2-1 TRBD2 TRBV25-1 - CASSDGTGLPYNEQFF TGTGCCAGCAGTGACGGCACGGGACTACCTTACAATGAGCAGTTCTTC
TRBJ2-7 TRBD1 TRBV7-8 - CASSLALTGGDPYEQYF TGTGCCAGCAGCTTAGCCCTAACAGGGGGCGACCCCTACGAGCAGTACTTC
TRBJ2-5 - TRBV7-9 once CASSFVEQGIWETQYF TGTGCCAGCAGCTTCGTCGAGCAGGGGATTTGGGAGACCCAGTACTTC
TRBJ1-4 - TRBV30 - CAWSVLSRPRQGKLFF TGTGCCTGGAGTGTACTCAGCAGGCCGCGTCAGGGAAAACTGTTTTTT
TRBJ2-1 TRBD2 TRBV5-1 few CASSTLAGGRNEQFF TGCGCCAGCAGCACACTAGCGGGAGGTAGGAATGAGCAGTTCTTC
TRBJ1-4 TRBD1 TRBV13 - CASSTQQGKGEKLFF TGTGCCAGCAGCACGCAACAGGGGAAAGGTGAAAAACTGTTTTTT
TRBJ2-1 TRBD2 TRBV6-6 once CASSQIGGRSAEQFF TGTGCCAGCTCCCAGATTGGCGGGAGATCCGCTGAGCAGTTCTTC
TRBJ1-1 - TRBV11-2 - CASSFITGFNSEAFF TGTGCCAGCAGCTTCATAACAGGGTTTAACTCTGAAGCTTTCTTT
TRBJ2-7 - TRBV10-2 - CASNYQGYEQYF TGCGCCAGCAACTACCAGGGGTACGAGCAGTACTTC
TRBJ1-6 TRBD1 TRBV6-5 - CASSSPGQEDSPLHF TGTGCCAGCAGTTCTCCGGGACAGGAGGATTCACCCCTCCACTTT
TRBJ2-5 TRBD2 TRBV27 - CASSLGRGLAGVYQETQYF TGTGCCAGCAGTTTGGGAAGGGGACTAGCGGGGGTGTACCAAGAGACCCAGTACTTC
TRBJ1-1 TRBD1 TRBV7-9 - CASSHIYRTGTVNIEAFF TGTGCCAGCAGCCACATCTATCGAACCGGGACAGTGAACATTGAAGCTTTCTTT
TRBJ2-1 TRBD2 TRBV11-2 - CASSQGWASGSVSYNEQFF TGTGCCAGCAGCCAGGGGTGGGCTAGCGGGAGCGTATCCTACAATGAGCAGTTCTTC
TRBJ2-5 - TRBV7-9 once CSSSPARVPDQETQYF TGTTCCAGCAGCCCCGCACGGGTCCCCGATCAAGAGACCCAGTACTTC
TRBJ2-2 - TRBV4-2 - CASNPKKGEGRWTGELFF TGTGCCAGCAACCCAAAAAAAGGCGAGGGGAGGTGGACCGGGGAGCTGTTTTTT
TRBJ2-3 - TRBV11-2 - CASSLAGGGTDTQYF TGTGCCAGCAGCTTAGCGGGGGGCGGAACAGATACGCAGTATTTT
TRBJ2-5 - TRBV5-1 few CASSLASYQETQYF TGCGCCAGCAGCTTGGCCAGTTACCAAGAGACCCAGTACTTC
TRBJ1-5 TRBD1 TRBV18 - CASSPGGTGRNQPQHF TGTGCCAGCTCACCAGGGGGGACAGGGAGGAATCAGCCCCAGCATTTT
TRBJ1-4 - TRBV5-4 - CASSLGPTRGEKLFF TGTGCCAGCAGCTTGGGACCTACCCGGGGTGAAAAACTGTTTTTT
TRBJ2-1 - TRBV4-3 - CASSQDLGEINEQFF TGCGCCAGCAGCCAAGATCTCGGGGAAATCAATGAGCAGTTCTTC
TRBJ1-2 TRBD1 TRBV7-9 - CASSPADRLDGYTF TGTGCCAGCAGCCCCGCGGACAGGCTCGATGGCTACACCTTC
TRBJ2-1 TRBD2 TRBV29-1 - CSVPGLAGRSSYNEQFF TGCAGCGTGCCGGGACTAGCGGGAAGAAGCTCCTACAATGAGCAGTTCTTC
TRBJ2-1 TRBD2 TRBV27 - CASSYFSGNKQFF TGTGCCAGCAGCTATTTTAGCGGGAATAAGCAGTTCTTC
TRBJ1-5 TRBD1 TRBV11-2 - CASSATGDQPQHF TGTGCCAGCAGCGCGACAGGGGACCAGCCCCAGCATTTT
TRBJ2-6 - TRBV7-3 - CASSLGRTGANVLTF TGTGCCAGCAGCCTGGGGAGGACTGGGGCCAACGTCCTGACTTTC
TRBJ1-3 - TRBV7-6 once CASSLGTAGNTIYF TGTGCCAGCAGCTTAGGGACAGCTGGAAACACCATATATTTT
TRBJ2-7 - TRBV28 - CASSSTHVRRVGYEQYF TGTGCCAGCAGTTCTACTCACGTCAGGAGGGTAGGGTACGAGCAGTACTTC
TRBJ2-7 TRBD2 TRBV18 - CASLAGTSATYEQYF TGTGCCAGCTTAGCCGGGACTAGCGCAACCTACGAGCAGTACTTC
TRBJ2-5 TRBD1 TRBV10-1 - CASSFRGLETQYF TGCGCCAGCAGCTTCAGGGGGCTTGAGACCCAGTACTTC
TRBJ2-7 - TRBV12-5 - CASGLVLGGAYEQYF TGTGCTAGTGGTTTGGTACTAGGCGGAGCCTACGAGCAGTACTTC
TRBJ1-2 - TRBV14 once CASSLSGVPGNYGYTF TGTGCCAGCAGCCTCTCCGGGGTCCCCGGAAACTATGGCTACACCTTC
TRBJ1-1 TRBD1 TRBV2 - CASLADRTNTEAFF TGTGCCAGCCTCGCGGACAGGACCAACACTGAAGCTTTCTTT
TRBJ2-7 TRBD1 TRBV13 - CASSVGTGGEQYF TGTGCCAGCAGCGTAGGGACAGGGGGCGAGCAGTACTTC
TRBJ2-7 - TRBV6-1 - CASSKAAAYEQYF TGTGCCAGCAGTAAAGCGGCTGCCTACGAGCAGTACTTC
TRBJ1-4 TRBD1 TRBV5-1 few CASSPTPGQSYQGLFF TGCGCCAGCAGCCCGACCCCGGGACAGTCGTACCAAGGGCTGTTTTTT
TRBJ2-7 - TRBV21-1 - CASSEGTKHLGQGPYEQYF TGTGCCAGCAGCGAAGGAACTAAACATCTGGGGCAGGGTCCCTACGAGCAGTACTTC
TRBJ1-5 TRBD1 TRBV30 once CAWSQGAGNQPQHF TGTGCCTGGAGCCAGGGGGCGGGCAATCAGCCCCAGCATTTT
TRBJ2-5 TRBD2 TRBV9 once CASSVDGPGLAGGETQYF TGTGCCAGCAGCGTAGACGGCCCGGGACTAGCCGGGGGAGAGACCCAGTACTTC
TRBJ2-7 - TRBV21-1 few CASSRNTGGVSYEQYF TGTGCCAGCAGCAGAAACACTGGGGGGGTTAGCTACGAGCAGTACTTC
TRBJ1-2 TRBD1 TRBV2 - CASTWDRDHGYTF TGTGCCAGCACCTGGGACAGGGACCATGGCTACACCTTC
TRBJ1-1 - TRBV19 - CASSMTLAGVAFF TGTGCCAGTAGTATGACTCTTGCGGGAGTAGCTTTCTTT
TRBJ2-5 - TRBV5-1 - CASSLGTAGMETQYF TGCGCCAGCAGCTTGGGGACAGCGGGGATGGAGACCCAGTACTTC